The 8 T cell receptor beta chains below all came from one sample that was sequenced in a study of CD8+CD57+ T cells in acquired aplastic anemia. Genomic DNA served as template for TCR beta VDJ and CDR3 profiling. Using its own MiXCR run on the reads, TCRdb lists one record per CDR3 protein. The sample lists about 470,000 distinct CDR3 sequences, roughly a third seen once, with 0.82% in the top ten. Patients chosen for sequencing had CD8+CD57+ cells that had expanded, as shown by flow cytometry. The sequencing sample was made of sorted CD4+, CD8+, or CD8+CD57+ T cells (not recorded which) from PBMCs. These TCRs come from a human donor with aplastic anemia.

The chain joins TRBV2 to TRBJ2-1; D perhaps matches TRBD1 (6 bases). Between the trimmed V and J ends, which lost 6 bases and 10 bases, there was a span of 7 bases. Germline assignment: CDR1 SNHLY and CDR2 FYNNEI. There are 10 residues in the CDR3. In nucleotides, the CDR3 is TGTGCCAGCAGCGGACAGGAGCAGTTCTTC. Translating it yields CASSGQEQFF. The complete variable domain, with remaining parts taken from reference TRBV2 and TRBJ2-1, reads EPEVTQTPSHQVTQMGQEVILRCVPISNHLYFYWYRQILGQKVEFLVSFYNNEISEKSEIFDDQFSVERPDGSNFTLKIRSTKLEDSAMYFCASSGQEQFFGPGTRLTVL.

This clonotype was found many times. The rearrangement links TRBV2 to TRBJ2-5; TRBD2 aligns across 10 bases. Losses at the gene ends were 7 bases for V and 5 bases for J; bases not matched to a gene: 13. The V gene's germline CDR1 is SNHLY and CDR2 FYNNEI. This CDR3 is built from 16 residues. The CDR3 here is CASTRNSGTSAETQYF. For the CDR3, the DNA is TGTGCCAGCACCCGGAACTCAGGGACTAGCGCGGAGACCCAGTACTTC.

The chain links TRBV25-1 to TRBJ2-5, with 10 bases that match TRBD1. Germline CDR1 reads MGHDK; CDR2 reads SYGVNS. The CDR3 has 15 residues. After removal of 3 bases from V and 5 bases from J, the junction contained 6 bases not matched to a gene. The CDR3 here is CASSDSGQGSETQYF. The CDR3 nucleotides read TGTGCCAGCAGTGACTCGGGACAGGGGAGCGAGACCCAGTACTTC.

A note on this clonotype: The CDR3 carries no conserved terminal phenylalanine or tryptophan, so it likely arises from a read error. No DNA is shown, since the ends of the CDR3 on it are uncertain; the CDR3 is the one TCRdb lists. The chain employs TRBV24-1 and TRBJ2-7; the DNA was not used to check the table's D call, TRBD2. 9 amino acids form the CDR3, both terminal residues included. Per the germline V gene, CDR1 is KGHDR and CDR2 is SFDVKD. CDR3 amino acids: CATSQELAG.

This clonotype was picked up one time. A read error is likely, as this CDR3 ends without the conserved phenylalanine or tryptophan. The chain couples TRBV11-1 to TRBJ2-1; 11 bases are a match to TRBD2. This CDR3 contains 16 residues. Trimming removed 5 bases from V and 9 bases from J; junction bases left unmatched: 12. Germline V gene lookup returns CDR1 SGHAT and CDR2 FQDESV (reference sequence). The CDR3 sequence: CASSGDASGRRVEQFL. In nucleotides, the CDR3 is TGTGCCAGCAGCGGAGACGCTAGCGGGAGGAGGGTTGAGCAGTTCCTC.

V and J are TRBV9 and TRBJ2-6, with D unclear. In germline, CDR1 is SGDLS, CDR2 YYNGEE. CDR3 length: 16 residues. Trimming pared 4 bases from V and 2 bases from J, leaving 13 bases between. The CDR3, as DNA: TGTGCCAGCAGCATTGAGACAATCCCTGGGGCCAACGTCCTGACTTTC. Amino acid sequence: CASSIETIPGANVLTF.

This chain joins TRBV15 and TRBJ2-7; D is unclear. Trimming pared 1 base from V and 4 bases from J, leaving 11 bases between. From germline, CDR1 is LNHNV and CDR2 YYDKDF (reference sequence). This CDR3 is 14 amino acids long. Here the CDR3 reads CATSRVVAPYEQYF. The DNA of the CDR3 is TGTGCCACCAGCAGAGTTGTGGCACCATACGAGCAGTACTTC.

The gene calls are TRBV5-8 and TRBJ2-7, with TRBD2 as a possible D gene (6 bases). V lost 1 base to trimming and J lost 1 base, with 12 bases between them. Germline V gene lookup returns CDR1 SGHTS and CDR2 YDEGEE. This CDR3 is 15 amino acids long. The DNA of the CDR3 is TGTGCCAGCAGCTTGTCGGGGGATCGGTCCTACGAGCAGTACTTC. It specifies CASSLSGDRSYEQYF.